The 10 T cell receptor beta chains presented below share a single source sample, sequenced in a study of blood T cell repertoires in COVID-19. Profiling relied on immunoSEQ multiplex PCR, and the TCRdb table lists in-frame clones only, not all of them. The sample consists of about 220,000 clones, more than 85% of them appearing once. The sequencing sample was made of peripheral blood. The source is a man aged 40-50 years with active or convalescent COVID-19.

The rearrangement links TRBV5-1 to TRBJ2-5, with TRBD2 identical over 15 bases. The CDR3 runs 16 residues. Germline-derived CDR1 and CDR2 are SGHRS and YFSETQ. J lost 5 bases, V lost 2 bases, and 4 bases had no gene match. DNA for the CDR3: TGCGCCAGCAGCTTACGGACTAGCGGGAGGGACGAGACCCAGTACTTC. It encodes CASSLRTSGRDETQYF.

The rearrangement uses TRBV30 and TRBJ1-6, with D perhaps TRBD1 (6 bases). The germline V and J ends were trimmed by 5 bases and 0 bases, with 23 bases remaining between them. Looked up from germline, CDR1 is GTSNPN and CDR2 is SVGIG (reference sequence). This CDR3 contains 19 residues. CDR3 in DNA: TGTGCCTGGCACCCACCGGGACATCTAATAAGCTCCTATAATTCACCCCTCCACTTT. Protein product: CAWHPPGHLISSYNSPLHF.

The chain is built from TRBV27 and TRBJ1-2; unclear D gene. Germline V gene data show CDR1 as MNHEY and CDR2 as SMNVEV (reference sequence). V was pared by 0 bases and J by 0 bases, with 17 bases between. The CDR3 covers 18 residues. The CDR3 region is CASSLSWIMGGTNYGYTF. CDR3 in DNA: TGTGCCAGCAGTTTATCGTGGATAATGGGCGGGACTAACTATGGCTACACCTTC.

J is TRBJ2-3 and V is TRBV29-1; D perhaps matches TRBD2 (5 bases). Trimming removed 2 bases at V and 2 bases at J, with 14 bases between. The CDR3 is made up of 15 amino acids. CDR1 is SQVTM, CDR2 ANQGSEA, per germline. The CDR3 protein is CSVEIGLLATDTQYF. The CDR3 DNA sequence: TGCAGCGTTGAAATAGGGCTTCTAGCCACAGATACGCAGTATTTT.

Here the CDR3 reads CASSETGNSYEQYF. The CDR3 DNA follows: TGTGCCAGCAGTGAGACGGGGAACTCCTACGAGCAGTACTTC. The chain joins TRBV25-1 to TRBJ2-7; perhaps TRBD2 as D (5 bases). This CDR3 region has 14 residues. Trimming cost V 3 bases and J 0 bases, with 9 bases left between them. Per the germline V gene, CDR1 is MGHDK and CDR2 is SYGVNS.

The chain joins TRBV12-3 or TRBV12-4 to TRBJ1-2, with a tentative D call TRBD1 (5 bases). Trimming removed 2 bases at V and 4 bases at J, with 5 bases between. The CDR3 is 12 residues long. The CDR3 DNA follows: TGTGCCAGCAGTTTAAGGGGCTATGGCTACACCTTC. Protein product: CASSLRGYGYTF.

This chain's CDR3 is CASSYSKTGDTGELFF. The CDR3 DNA sequence: TGTGCCAGCAGTTACTCGAAAACGGGAGACACCGGGGAGCTGTTTTTT. The chain combines TRBV6-2 or TRBV6-3 with TRBJ2-2; a weak D match, TRBD2 (6 bases). In germline, CDR1 is MNHEY, CDR2 SVGEGT. With 0 bases removed from V and 3 bases from J, the gap between germline ends came to 11 bases. This CDR3 has 16 residues.

The V gene is TRBV28, the J gene TRBJ2-5; 9 bases match TRBD2. With 4 bases clipped from V and 3 bases from J, the junction kept 9 bases outside the gene matches. CDR1 is MDHEN and CDR2 is SYDVKM in the germline V gene. CDR3 size: 16 residues. Here the CDR3 reads CASSSAGAGGKETQYF. DNA of the CDR3: TGTGCCAGCAGTTCCGCCGGGGCGGGAGGGAAAGAGACCCAGTACTTC.

This rearrangement joins TRBV7-3 to TRBJ2-5, with 11 bases lining up with TRBD2. V was clipped by 3 bases and J by 5 bases; unmatched bases: 8. CDR1 and CDR2 (germline): SGHTA, FQGTGA. The length of the CDR3 is 16 residues. CDR3 DNA sequence: TGTGCCAGCAGCTTTTTAGCGGGGGGGCCCCTTGAGACCCAGTACTTC. Residues: CASSFLAGGPLETQYF. Variable domain in full (rest from reference TRBV7-3 and TRBJ2-5): GAGVSQTPSNKVTEKGKYVELRCDPISGHTALYWYRQSLGQGPEFLIYFQGTGAADDSGLPNDRFFAVRPEGSVSTLKIQRTERGDSAVYLCASSFLAGGPLETQYFGPGTRLLVL.

This chain links TRBV2 with TRBJ2-3; D may be TRBD1 (6 bases). The germline CDR1 and CDR2 sequences are SNHLY and FYNNEI. The V gene lost 6 bases and the J gene lost 8 bases, with 27 bases spanning the gap. The CDR3 totals 17 residues. The CDR3 loop reads CASRPNQQQGSWGTQYF. The CDR3 DNA reads as TGTGCCAGCAGGCCCAACCAGCAACAGGGATCATGGGGTACGCAGTATTTT.